A selection of T cell receptor beta chains follows, all from one sample in a study of CD8 T cells in Susac syndrome. TCRdb redid the calling of the immunoSEQ multiplex PCR reads with MiXCR, one entry per CDR3 protein. The data contain about 200,000 distinct CDR3 sequences, approximately 94% of them singletons. Sequencing used CD4+ T cells from PBMCs. These receptors were collected from a human donor with multiple sclerosis. Each CDR3 is given with its conserved first and last residue. D genes are given only for firm matches. Some rows mark clone size as missing; the rest say once, few, many or name a class of expanded clone.

cdr3_aa | cdr3_nt | clone_size | v_call | d_call | j_call
CASRQVAATGGHEQYF | TGCGCCAGCAGGCAGGTGGCTGCGACAGGGGGTCACGAGCAGTACTTC | . | TRBV5-1 | TRBD1 | TRBJ2-7
CSAAQGEGSPLHF | TGCAGCGCTGCACAGGGGGAGGGTTCACCCCTCCACTTT | . | TRBV29-1 | TRBD1 | TRBJ1-6
CASSLRNTGELFF | TGTGCCAGCAGTTTACGTAACACCGGGGAGCTGTTTTTT | . | TRBV27 | . | TRBJ2-2
CASSLGPNPINEQFF | TGTGCCAGCAGCTTAGGGCCTAACCCAATTAATGAGCAGTTCTTC | . | TRBV7-2 | . | TRBJ2-1
CASSRGTEQYF | TGTGCCAGCAGCCGAGGGACAGAGCAGTACTTC | . | TRBV7-9 | . | TRBJ2-7
CALQTVINSPLHF | TGTGCCTTGCAGACAGTTATTAATTCACCCCTCCACTTT | . | TRBV30 | . | TRBJ1-6
CASSVGHRGANVLTF | TGTGCCAGCAGCGTAGGACACCGTGGGGCCAACGTCCTGACTTTC | . | TRBV9 | . | TRBJ2-6
CSVEGTYEKLFF | TGCAGCGTTGAAGGGACATACGAAAAACTGTTTTTT | . | TRBV29-1 | . | TRBJ1-4
CASSGRTYSPLHF | TGTGCCAGCAGCGGACGGACCTATTCACCCCTCCACTTT | . | TRBV11-2 | . | TRBJ1-6
CASTPLTGGQVPYEQYF | TGCGCCAGCACCCCACTTACGGGGGGGCAGGTACCCTACGAGCAGTACTTC | . | TRBV23-1 | TRBD2 | TRBJ2-7
CASSLPRNEQYF | TGTGCCAGCAGTTTACCCAGAAACGAGCAGTACTTC | . | TRBV6-6 | . | TRBJ2-7
CASSPRGLRTDTQYF | TGTGCCAGCAGCCCACGGGGACTGCGCACAGATACGCAGTATTTT | . | TRBV9 | . | TRBJ2-3
CAWSPRSTQETQYF | TGTGCCTGGAGTCCCCGATCGACCCAAGAGACCCAGTACTTC | . | TRBV30 | . | TRBJ2-5
CASSLVGGPLSGANVLTF | TGTGCCAGCAGCTTAGTGGGGGGCCCCCTCTCTGGGGCCAACGTCCTGACTTTC | . | TRBV7-2 | . | TRBJ2-6
CSVVFGAGFYEQYF | TGCAGCGTTGTCTTCGGTGCGGGGTTCTACGAGCAGTACTTC | once | TRBV29-1 | . | TRBJ2-7
CASSFGGGDGYTF | TGCGCCAGCAGCTTTGGAGGGGGCGATGGCTACACCTTC | . | TRBV5-1 | TRBD1 | TRBJ1-2
CASSVGFERLRTDTQYF | TGTGCCAGCAGCGTGGGCTTCGAGCGTTTGCGCACAGATACGCAGTATTTT | . | TRBV9 | . | TRBJ2-3
CASSLRSAWPYF | TGTGCCAGCAGCTTAAGGTCAGCCTGGCCGTATTTT | . | TRBV13 | . | TRBJ2-3
CASSSRGGTGRNEQFF | TGTGCCAGCAGCTCACGGGGCGGGACAGGGCGGAATGAGCAGTTCTTC | . | TRBV3-1 | TRBD1 | TRBJ2-1
CASSILPGLAGSDSYNEQFF | TGCGCCAGCAGCATCTTGCCGGGACTAGCGGGGTCAGACTCCTACAATGAGCAGTTCTTC | . | TRBV5-1 | TRBD2 | TRBJ2-1
CASSPPFVEQFF | TGTGCCAGCAGCCCACCCTTTGTGGAGCAGTTCTTC | . | TRBV7-2 | . | TRBJ2-1
CSAAGGPSSEQYF | TGCAGTGCTGCCGGGGGCCCCTCATCCGAGCAGTACTTC | . | TRBV20-1 | . | TRBJ2-7
CASSQDPYVPTGVYSYEQYF | TGCGCCAGCAGCCAAGATCCCTACGTGCCTACAGGGGTTTACTCCTACGAGCAGTACTTC | . | TRBV4-3 | TRBD1 | TRBJ2-7
CASSFDRGRRETQYF | TGTGCCAGCAGCTTCGACAGGGGGCGAAGGGAGACCCAGTACTTC | . | TRBV7-2 | TRBD1 | TRBJ2-5
CASSAPGGVTTGELFF | TGTGCCAGCAGTGCCCCGGGAGGGGTGACCACCGGGGAGCTGTTTTTT | . | TRBV2 | TRBD2 | TRBJ2-2
CAIRTREANTGELFF | TGTGCCATCAGGACACGGGAAGCGAACACCGGGGAGCTGTTTTTT | . | TRBV10-3 | . | TRBJ2-2
CASGRDGTYEQYF | TGTGCCAGCGGTCGGGACGGCACCTACGAGCAGTACTTC | . | TRBV28 | . | TRBJ2-7
CATTGTGGLSYEQYF | TGTGCCACTACCGGGACAGGGGGCCTGTCCTACGAGCAGTACTTC | . | TRBV27 | TRBD1 | TRBJ2-7
CATRGFGTDTQYF | TGTGCCACCCGGGGCTTCGGCACAGATACGCAGTATTTT | . | TRBV28 | . | TRBJ2-3
CSVSYDYSYEQYF | TGCAGCGTTAGCTATGACTACTCCTACGAGCAGTACTTC | . | TRBV29-1 | . | TRBJ2-7
CATSTRRGTVGYTF | TGTGCCACCAGCACAAGACGGGGGACAGTGGGCTACACCTTC | . | TRBV15 | TRBD1 | TRBJ1-2
CSARMDANSPLHF | TGCAGTGCTAGGATGGACGCTAATTCACCCCTCCACTTT | . | TRBV20-1 | . | TRBJ1-6
CASSQDKGLYTF | TGTGCCAGCAGCCAAGATAAGGGTCTCTACACCTTC | . | TRBV3-1 | . | TRBJ1-2
CASSLGGEDTQYF | TGTGCCAGCAGCTTAGGGGGTGAAGATACGCAGTATTTT | . | TRBV7-7 | . | TRBJ2-3
CASSPQLAGAQETQYF | TGTGCCAGCTCACCCCAGCTAGCGGGAGCCCAAGAGACCCAGTACTTC | . | TRBV18 | TRBD2 | TRBJ2-5
CAWSGRDLPLHTQYF | TGTGCCTGGAGTGGGCGGGATCTTCCCCTGCATACGCAGTATTTT | . | TRBV30 | . | TRBJ2-3
CASSDTDTQYF | TGTGCCAGCAGCGACACAGATACGCAGTATTTT | . | TRBV9 | . | TRBJ2-3
CASSSSRNTEAFF | TGTGCCAGCAGCTCGAGTAGGAACACTGAAGCTTTCTTT | . | TRBV7-8 | . | TRBJ1-1
CASSRLGADYGYTF | TGTGCCAGCAGCCGTTTAGGGGCAGACTATGGCTACACCTTC | . | TRBV12-3/TRBV12-4 | . | TRBJ1-2
CSEDGARGDTQYF | TGCAGTGAGGACGGGGCCCGCGGGGATACGCAGTATTTT | . | TRBV20-1 | . | TRBJ2-3
CASSGSSGERLYF | TGCGCCAGCAGTGGGTCTAGCGGGGAAAGATTGTACTTC | . | TRBV5-1 | TRBD2 | TRBJ2-5
CASGGQAVTEAFF | TGTGCCAGCGGCGGACAGGCCGTTACTGAAGCTTTCTTT | . | TRBV18 | TRBD1 | TRBJ1-1
CASSRLEDTQYF | TGTGCCAGCAGCCGACTAGAGGATACGCAGTATTTT | . | TRBV7-9 | . | TRBJ2-3
CASRTTSNQPQHF | TGTGCCAGCCGGACAACTAGCAATCAGCCCCAGCATTTT | . | TRBV6-2/TRBV6-3 | . | TRBJ1-5
CSVAGTAYEQYF | TGCAGCGTCGCCGGGACAGCCTACGAGCAGTACTTC | . | TRBV29-1 | TRBD1 | TRBJ2-7
CASSPPPTYEQYF | TGTGCCAGCAGTCCCCCCCCAACCTACGAGCAGTACTTC | once | TRBV12-3/TRBV12-4 | . | TRBJ2-7
CASSAYEGRGYEQYF | TGCGCCAGCAGCGCATACGAGGGGAGGGGATACGAGCAGTACTTC | . | TRBV5-1 | TRBD2 | TRBJ2-7
CSAQLLAGGRETQYF | TGCAGTGCTCAACTTCTAGCGGGGGGGCGGGAGACCCAGTACTTC | . | TRBV20-1 | TRBD2 | TRBJ2-5
CASSPSSGNQPQHF | TGTGCCAGTAGCCCCTCCTCGGGCAATCAGCCCCAGCATTTT | . | TRBV19 | . | TRBJ1-5
CASSLNRGREQYF | TGTGCCAGCAGCTTGAACAGGGGCAGGGAGCAGTACTTC | . | TRBV5-4 | TRBD1 | TRBJ2-7
CASSQGEEDTEAFF | TGTGCCAGCAGCCAAGGGGAAGAAGACACTGAAGCTTTCTTT | . | TRBV3-1 | . | TRBJ1-1
CASSYGAQGREAFF | TGTGCCAGCAGTTACGGGGCTCAGGGACGTGAAGCTTTCTTT | . | TRBV6-5 | . | TRBJ1-1
CASSQAQVPNTGELFF | TGCGCCAGCAGCCAAGCACAGGTCCCGAACACCGGGGAGCTGTTTTTT | . | TRBV4-3 | . | TRBJ2-2
CASSMGRIFNEQFF | TGTGCCAGCAGCATGGGACGGATATTCAATGAGCAGTTCTTC | . | TRBV7-2 | . | TRBJ2-1
CASSKPRDRGPSNYGYTF | TGTGCCAGCAGCAAACCCCGGGACAGGGGGCCCTCTAACTATGGCTACACCTTC | . | TRBV21-1 | . | TRBJ1-2
CASRQHMNTEAFF | TGTGCCAGCAGACAGCACATGAACACTGAAGCTTTCTTT | . | TRBV25-1 | . | TRBJ1-1
CSARRTAGNTIYF | TGCAGTGCTAGGCGGACAGCTGGAAACACCATATATTTT | . | TRBV20-1 | . | TRBJ1-3
CASSEVRDRGYNSPLHF | TGTGCCAGCAGTGAAGTTCGGGACAGGGGCTATAATTCACCCCTCCACTTT | . | TRBV2 | TRBD1 | TRBJ1-6
CAWKGRISYTF | TGTGCCTGGAAGGGACGGATCAGCTACACCTTC | . | TRBV30 | . | TRBJ1-2